This TCR beta chain was identified in a study of cytomegalovirus exposure and HLA in healthy donors (dated by TCRdb to the late 2010s). Broadly, across the study: An earlier analysis of roughly 610 of the donors reported about 300 Gb of sequence data and 117 million unique TCR beta sequences obtained from about 179 million T cells. An early release covering 500 to 750 HLA-typed donors comprised about 320 gigabases of sequencing data and tens of millions of unique TCR sequences. Of the roughly 400 genotyped donors, around 81% fell in the genetic ancestry cluster associated with self-reported Caucasian donors. The study aimed to test whether cataloging public T cell receptors could reveal signatures of past pathogen exposure. Using immunosequencing, the study profiled T cell repertoires from fewer than 700 subjects and related those repertoires to cytomegalovirus serostatus. Besides the first cohort of around 700 subjects, a separate validation cohort made up of 120 different subjects was used. The study combined high-throughput TCR immunosequencing, statistical association of individual TCRs with disease status, and machine learning to predict cytomegalovirus infection status. To study patterns of TCR occurrence, a later analysis re-analyzed previously published TCR beta repertoires from just over 650 donors and added high-resolution HLA genotyping. In the later analysis, no new phenotypic data were used to find candidate immune exposures; instead, reliance was placed on TCR beta sequences and their occurrence across donors. In an earlier analysis of over 550 of the donors, high-throughput TCR beta sequencing was used to judge whether each TCR beta V gene segment behaved as functional or pseudogenic. Donor age, sex, ethnicity and CMV serostatus were compiled alongside the repertoire data. Genome-wide SNP genotypes for about three fifths of the roughly 670 donors were used in a later genetic analysis, which treated that subset as a discovery cohort. Every discovery cohort repertoire had been produced on one sequencing platform. Class I and class II HLA loci were covered by the typing at four-digit resolution. Typing coverage differed by locus: A, B, C, DRB1 and DQB1 were typed in roughly 629-630 donors, DQA1 in roughly 500, DPA1 in around 610, and DPB1 in approximately 450. A few DR-DQ haplotypes were treated as single units for association and clustering because of strong linkage in the cohort. Among 300 to 450 genotyped donors of the cohort, an average of approximately 230,000 unique TCR beta nucleotide sequences were sequenced per donor, roughly a sixth of them non-productive. Overall results and qualifications from the work: Most TCR sequences were observed very rarely across donors, whereas some public TCRs were present in many individuals. In a later analysis, HLA-associated TCR beta chains showed more clonal expansion and lower generation probabilities than non-associated chains that were equally common. According to the authors, the approach could potentially be generalized to other disease states and immunological phenotypes. Because HLA typing was unavailable for some donors at each locus, only the typed subset was used in association tests. The study gave a list of 150 to 200 TCR beta chains associated with cytomegalovirus. V-gene and J-gene trimming of TCR beta chains was associated with a missense DCLRE1C variant in a later genetic analysis, and the association was replicated in an independent cohort. In a later analysis, 16,951 TCR beta sequences were associated with specific HLA alleles at a false discovery rate of 0.05. A few of the identified cytomegalovirus-associated TCR beta chains were confirmed in vitro to be specific for cytomegalovirus antigens. Sequencing depth was assumed to be roughly uniform across donors in the presence/absence analyses, though that assumption may not hold. The classifier was reported to diagnose cytomegalovirus status with high specificity and sensitivity in both the original and validation cohorts. Linkage disequilibrium might explain the correlated functional status among segregating V segments, but an unknown experimental factor could not be excluded. In a later analysis, TCR association rates were found to vary across HLA loci, with the most associated TCRs seen for DRB1 alleles and the fewest for HLA-C alleles. A group of highly shared sequence variants was considered likely to be a technical artifact of the sequencing pipeline. A further reported finding was that TCR beta sequences accurately predicted the HLA-A and HLA-B alleles for most subjects in the first cohort. In a later analysis, most CMV-associated TCR beta chains were found to appear HLA-restricted, with HLA associations seemingly driven largely by CMV exposure. In an earlier analysis of fewer than 750 of the donors, most TCR beta V segments were observed in productive rearrangements about 87% or about 30% of the time, broadly matching IMGT annotations. Because counts were too low, roughly 17 rarely observed V segments, including chromosome 9 orphons, were left out of the earlier analysis of about 620 of the donors. This cohort had only TCR beta chains sequenced, and the lack of alpha or paired-chain data limited which features could be detected. The 87-base-pair reads could not distinguish some IMGT-functional V segments, including TRBV6-2 and TRBV6-3, so those segments were excluded. When HLA alleles, especially DR and DQ, strongly co-occurred, attributing TCR associations to individual alleles was difficult. In a later analysis, several top co-occurrence clusters were reported to appear linked to parvovirus B19, influenza, CMV and Epstein-Barr virus. For the cohort, immune exposure information was limited to CMV serostatus. In a later genetic analysis, fewer N-insertions in productive TCRs were reported among donors in an Asian-associated ancestry cluster than the approximately 670-donor mean.

Comment on this clone: Its antigen has not been determined. It has no much larger one-base neighbor in the sample; base qualities were not kept.

CDR1 and CDR2, looked up from the germline V gene, are SGHAT and FQNNGV. The CDR3 numbers 15 residues from cysteine through phenylalanine. The retained sequence is limited to the CDR3, 45 bases, with the frame set at the first base. From V the trimming removes 1 base and from J it removes 4 bases, while the gene matches leave 4 bases of the junction unaccounted for. The library was prepared using the immunoSEQ multiplex PCR assay. A mixture of 60 forward primers for TCR Vbeta segments and 13 reverse primers for TCR Jbeta segments was used in the multiplex PCR. A multiplex PCR assay on genomic DNA amplified the CDR3 region of rearranged TCR beta genes. On the Illumina HiSeq System, the amplified TCR beta libraries were sequenced as 87-base-pair reads. The paper's data handling went like this. A later analysis counted tens of millions of unique TCR beta chains across the approximately 700 repertoires, and some 12 million of these chains were shared by at least two donors. Raw reads were error-corrected and collapsed into unique sequences by a nearest-neighbor algorithm in which closely related sequences were merged to remove PCR and sequencing errors. To assign V, D and J gene segments, CDR3 sequences were aligned to IMGT reference sequences. For a sequence to be retained, a match of at least six nucleotides was required to both a V gene segment and a J gene segment. A rearrangement was called productive if the CDR3 had no stop codons and remained in frame with V and J, and every other rearrangement was called non-productive. CDR3 was defined by IMGT convention, running from the second conserved V-encoded cysteine to the conserved J-encoded phenylalanine. Sequences without an unambiguous match to a single V gene segment were excluded from the earlier analysis of several hundred of the donors. An earlier analysis of a few hundred of the donors called V segments functional above 56.7% productive rearrangements and segregating when the between-donor standard deviation exceeded 5%. To diagnose cytomegalovirus status from the catalog of TCR beta chain sequences, a statistical classification framework was built. In a later analysis, V and J genes were assigned by comparing TCR nucleotide sequences against IMGT/GENE-DB human TR gene sequences. Using the TCRdist pipeline, a later analysis assigned CDR3 sequences along with most-parsimonious VDJ recombination scenarios. In a later analysis, each TCR beta chain was defined by its CDR3 amino acid sequence together with its V-gene family, and reads lacking a unique V-gene family were excluded. In a later analysis, fewer than 650 highly shared, low-generation-probability nucleotide sequences were removed to address suspected cross-contamination and a sequencing artifact. In a later analysis, a clonal expansion index was calculated for each public chain from normalized within-repertoire ranks of inferred template counts. Generation probabilities in a later analysis came from a VDJ recombination model fitted to out-of-frame rearrangements, and those results were checked against IGoR. In a later analysis, hypergeometric tests were used to score TCR-TCR, TCR-HLA and TCR-CMV co-occurrence, with a repertoire-size bias correction applied to TCR pairs. A later analysis estimated false discovery rates by permuting HLA or CMV assignments 20 times. In a later analysis, co-occurring TCRs were grouped with DBSCAN, and TCRdist sequence similarity was added when clustering was performed within HLA-allele-positive subsets. Co-occurrence clustering excluded repertoires with fewer than 30,000 or more than 120,000 public chains, plus five with anomalous nucleotide sharing. TCRdb took over this immuneACCESS table, retaining in-frame rearrangements with V and J assigned. Such tables are incomplete; in checked studies, under half of the missing clones stem from an unresolved V gene, and the remainder is unexplained. The V and J calls and clone size were taken over from that table, and D and trimming were inferred from the DNA. Within this sample are around 120,000 clones, with roughly 83% of them counted one time only. The ten most abundant clones make up around 1.2% of the sample.

In total, approximately 610 healthy bone marrow donors made up the cohort. At the time of sampling, all cohort members were nominally healthy, though unrecorded immune exposures were likely present. The donor tested CMV seronegative, placing the donor among the 350 to 400 seronegative members of the cohort. Every donor gave a peripheral blood sample, and the peripheral blood mononuclear cells from that sample were used for TCR beta sequencing. The Qiagen DNeasy Blood Extraction Kit was used to extract genomic DNA from the blood cell samples. The specimen sequenced was PBMCs. This sequence uses TRBV11-2 and TRBJ2-7; the junction holds 10 bases that match TRBD1. The source is a girl aged 2 to 9 in good health and CMV-seronegative. Here the CDR3 is given as CASSLGTGGGYEQYF. The nucleotides read TGTGCCAGCAGCTTAGGGACAGGGGGAGGGTACGAGCAGTACTTC.